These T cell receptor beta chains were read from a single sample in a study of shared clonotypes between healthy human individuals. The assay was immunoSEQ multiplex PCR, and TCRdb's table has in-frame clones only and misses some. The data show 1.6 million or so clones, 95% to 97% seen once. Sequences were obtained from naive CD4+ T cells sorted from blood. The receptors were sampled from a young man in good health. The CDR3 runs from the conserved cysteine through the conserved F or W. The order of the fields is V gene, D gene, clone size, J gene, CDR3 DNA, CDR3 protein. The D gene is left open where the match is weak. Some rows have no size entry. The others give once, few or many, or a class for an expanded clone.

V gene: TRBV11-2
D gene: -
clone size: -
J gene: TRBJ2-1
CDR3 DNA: TGTGCCAGCAGCTTACAGGAAATCCCCTACAATGAGCAGTTCTTC
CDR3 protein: CASSLQEIPYNEQFF

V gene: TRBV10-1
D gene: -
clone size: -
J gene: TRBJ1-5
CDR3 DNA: TGCGCCAGCAGTGCAGGGGTCGGACAGCCCCAGCATTTT
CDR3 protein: CASSAGVGQPQHF

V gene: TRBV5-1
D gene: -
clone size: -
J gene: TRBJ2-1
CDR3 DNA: TGCGCCAGCAGCGTGGGACTCCTGAGCTCCTACAATGAGCAGTTCTTC
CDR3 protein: CASSVGLLSSYNEQFF

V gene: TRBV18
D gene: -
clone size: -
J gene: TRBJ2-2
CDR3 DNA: TGTGCCAGCTCACCACCGGGGGGTCGGAACACCGGGGAGCTGTTTTTT
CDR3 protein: CASSPPGGRNTGELFF

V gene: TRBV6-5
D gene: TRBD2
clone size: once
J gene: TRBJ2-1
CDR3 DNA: TGTGCCAGCAGTTACGTAGCGGGAACTGAGCAGTTCTTC
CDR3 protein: CASSYVAGTEQFF

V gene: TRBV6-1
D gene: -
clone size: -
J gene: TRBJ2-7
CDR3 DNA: TGTGCCAGCACCCTGGGCTGGAGCTCCTACGAGCAGTACTTC
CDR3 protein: CASTLGWSSYEQYF

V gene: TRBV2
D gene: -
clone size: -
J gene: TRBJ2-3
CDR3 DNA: TGTGCCAGCAGTGATTCGGGGGCTAGCACAGATACGCAGTATTTT
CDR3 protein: CASSDSGASTDTQYF

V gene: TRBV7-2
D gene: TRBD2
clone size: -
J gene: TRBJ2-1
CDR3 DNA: TGTGCCAGCAGCATAGCGGGAGCGGTATACAATGAGCAGTTCTTC
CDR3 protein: CASSIAGAVYNEQFF

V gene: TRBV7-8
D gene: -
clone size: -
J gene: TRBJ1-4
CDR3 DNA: TGTGCCAGCAGCTTAACGGCACGCTTGGTTGGAACTAATGAAAAACTGTTTTTT
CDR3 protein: CASSLTARLVGTNEKLFF

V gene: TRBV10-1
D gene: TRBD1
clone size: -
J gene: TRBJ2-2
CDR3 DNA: TGCGCCAGCAGTGAGCAGGGGACAGCAAACACCGGGGAGCTGTTTTTT
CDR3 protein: CASSEQGTANTGELFF

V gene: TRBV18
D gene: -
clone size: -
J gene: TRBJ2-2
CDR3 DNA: TGTGCCAGCTCACCACTGTCAGGCCCATACGCGAACACCGGGGAGCTGTTTTTT
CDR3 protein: CASSPLSGPYANTGELFF

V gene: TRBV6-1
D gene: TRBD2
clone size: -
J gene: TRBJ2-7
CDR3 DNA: TGTGCCAGCAGTGCTAGCGGGAGGGCCTCTTACGAGCAGTACTTC
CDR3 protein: CASSASGRASYEQYF

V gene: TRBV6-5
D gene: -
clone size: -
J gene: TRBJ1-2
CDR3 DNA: TGTGCCAGCAGTTCCGGACCCTTGCGGGGCTACACCTTC
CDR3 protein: CASSSGPLRGYTF

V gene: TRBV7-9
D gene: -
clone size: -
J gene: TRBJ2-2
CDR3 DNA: TGTGCCAGCAGACCCAGGCTCGGGCTGTTTTTT
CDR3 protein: CASRPRLGLFF

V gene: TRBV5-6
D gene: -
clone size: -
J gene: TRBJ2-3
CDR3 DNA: TGTGCCAGCAGCTTGGCCAGAGGATCAGATACGCAGTATTTT
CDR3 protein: CASSLARGSDTQYF

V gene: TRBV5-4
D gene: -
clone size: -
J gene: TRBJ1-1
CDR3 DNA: TGTGCCAGCAGCTTCACTTTGAACACTGAAGCTTTCTTT
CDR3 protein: CASSFTLNTEAFF

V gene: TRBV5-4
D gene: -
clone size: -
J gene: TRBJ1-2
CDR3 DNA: TGTGCCAGCAGCCGGGAACTGGACTATGGCTACACCTTC
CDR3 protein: CASSRELDYGYTF

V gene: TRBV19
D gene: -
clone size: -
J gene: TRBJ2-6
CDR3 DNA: TGTGCCAGTAGTATTTGGGACTCTGGGGCCAACGTCCTGACTTTC
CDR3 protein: CASSIWDSGANVLTF

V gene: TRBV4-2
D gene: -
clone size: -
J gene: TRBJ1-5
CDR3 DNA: TGTGCCAGCAGCCTCCTATTTGCCTTGGGGGAAGGGCCTCAGCCCCAGCATTTT
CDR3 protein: CASSLLFALGEGPQPQHF

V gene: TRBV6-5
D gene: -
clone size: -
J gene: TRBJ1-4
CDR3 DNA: TGTGCCAGCAAGAACCCCGGGAGTAATGAAAAACTGTTTTTT
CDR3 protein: CASKNPGSNEKLFF

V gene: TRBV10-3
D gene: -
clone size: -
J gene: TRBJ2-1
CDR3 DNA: TGTGCCATCAGTCCTCTGAGGGGCTACTACAATGAGCAGTTCTTC
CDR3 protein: CAISPLRGYYNEQFF

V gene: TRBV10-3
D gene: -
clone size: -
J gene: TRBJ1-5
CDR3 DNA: TGTGCCATCAGGCAGGGGTTGGAGCAGCCCCAGCATTTT
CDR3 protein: CAIRQGLEQPQHF

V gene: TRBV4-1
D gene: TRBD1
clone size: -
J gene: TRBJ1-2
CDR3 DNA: TGCGCCAGCAGCCTAATCGTGACAGGGTGGGGCTATGGCTACACCTTC
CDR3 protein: CASSLIVTGWGYGYTF

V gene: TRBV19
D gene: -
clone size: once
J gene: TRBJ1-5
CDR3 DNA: TGTGCCAGTAGTATAAGCGGAGGGCACCAGCATTTT
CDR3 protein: CASSISGGHQHF

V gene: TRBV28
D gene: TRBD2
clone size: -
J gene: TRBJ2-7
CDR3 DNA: TGTGCCAGCAGATCCGGGACAGGACTAGCGGGAGGAAACGAGCAGTACTTC
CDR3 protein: CASRSGTGLAGGNEQYF

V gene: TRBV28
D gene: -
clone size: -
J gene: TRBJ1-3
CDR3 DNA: TGTGCCAGCAGTGAATTGGGGAGCTCTGGAAACACCATATATTTT
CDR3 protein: CASSELGSSGNTIYF

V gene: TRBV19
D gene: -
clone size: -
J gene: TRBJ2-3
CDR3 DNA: TGTGCCAGTAGTATAGATCTCGGAGGTCCATGGGATACGCAGTATTTT
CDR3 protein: CASSIDLGGPWDTQYF

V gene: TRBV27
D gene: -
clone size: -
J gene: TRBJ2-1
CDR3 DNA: TGTGCCAGCAGTTTATTTATGGCACTGCACAATGAGCAGTTCTTC
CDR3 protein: CASSLFMALHNEQFF

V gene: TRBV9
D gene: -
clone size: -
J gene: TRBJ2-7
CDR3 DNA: TGTGCCAGCAGCCCCCAGGTGGGGGTTGGAGTGGGGGAGCAGTACTTC
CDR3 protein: CASSPQVGVGVGEQYF

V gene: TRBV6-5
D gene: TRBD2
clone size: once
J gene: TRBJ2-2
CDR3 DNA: TGTGCCAGCAGTTACCCGGGAGGGCCGGGCACCGGGGAGCTGTTTTTT
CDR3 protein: CASSYPGGPGTGELFF

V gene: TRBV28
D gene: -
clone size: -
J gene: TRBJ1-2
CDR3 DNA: TGTGCCAGCAGTTTAGGGGGGAGGGCCAACTATGGCTACACCTTC
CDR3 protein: CASSLGGRANYGYTF

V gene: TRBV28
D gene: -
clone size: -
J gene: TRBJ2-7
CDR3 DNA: TGTGCCAGCAGTCCGCTTTCCTACGAGCAGTACTTC
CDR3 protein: CASSPLSYEQYF

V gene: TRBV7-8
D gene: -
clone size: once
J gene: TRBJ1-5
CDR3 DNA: TGTGCCAGCAGCCAACAGAATCAGCCCCAGCATTTT
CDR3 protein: CASSQQNQPQHF

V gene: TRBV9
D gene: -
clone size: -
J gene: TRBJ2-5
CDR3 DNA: TGTGCCAGCAGCGTAGTTCCAGGTATCGGGGAGACCCAGTACTTC
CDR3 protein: CASSVVPGIGETQYF